This T cell receptor beta chain was sequenced during a study of cytomegalovirus exposure and HLA in healthy donors. The CDR3 covers 14 residues. In germline, CDR1 is SEHNR, CDR2 FQNEAQ (reference sequence). Trimming took off 1 base at V and 2 bases at J, with 9 bases between the two ends. Note on this clone: Its specificity is not known.

Study-wide points: The dataset shows that most TCR sequences were rare, while some public TCRs occurred in many donors.

Produced via immunoSEQ multiplex PCR; TCRdb's table is partial and in-frame only. The data hold tens of thousands of clones, with 85% to 95% observed a single time. Donors were drawn from the approximately 110-subject validation cohort, separate from the approximately 700-subject first cohort. The source of this sequence is a woman aged 18-35 years in good health and CMV-seronegative. Sequenced material: PBMCs. The chain has TRBV7-9 and TRBJ2-7, with D perhaps TRBD1 (6 bases). Written as DNA, the CDR3 is TGTGCCAGCAGCTTAGGAAGGGGGACCTACGAGCAGTACTTC. Amino acid sequence: CASSLGRGTYEQYF.